This T cell receptor beta chain is drawn from a study of T cell responses to AZD1222 COVID-19 vaccine. Findings and limits, study-wide: Reportedly, nearly half the spike-specific TCRs target unmutated variant regions.

Measured with immunoSEQ multiplex PCR; TCRdb has only the in-frame clones, and not every one. This table has under 200,000 clones, approximately 92% appearing once. Worth noting for this clone: Antigen unknown.

This CDR3 comprises 17 residues. Germline V gene lookup returns CDR1 PRHDT and CDR2 FYEKMQ (reference sequence). Trimming took off 2 bases at V and 0 bases at J, with 14 bases between the two ends. The specimen was peripheral blood, collected 28 days after the second dose of the MenACWY control vaccine. V usage is TRBV13 and J usage is TRBJ2-1; D may match TRBD1 or TRBD2 (5 bases each). This clonotype was obtained from an adult who received the MenACWY meningococcal vaccine as a control. This CDR3 reads CASSLWDLKSSYNEQFF. The CDR3 DNA reads TGTGCCAGCAGCTTATGGGACCTTAAGAGCTCCTACAATGAGCAGTTCTTC.